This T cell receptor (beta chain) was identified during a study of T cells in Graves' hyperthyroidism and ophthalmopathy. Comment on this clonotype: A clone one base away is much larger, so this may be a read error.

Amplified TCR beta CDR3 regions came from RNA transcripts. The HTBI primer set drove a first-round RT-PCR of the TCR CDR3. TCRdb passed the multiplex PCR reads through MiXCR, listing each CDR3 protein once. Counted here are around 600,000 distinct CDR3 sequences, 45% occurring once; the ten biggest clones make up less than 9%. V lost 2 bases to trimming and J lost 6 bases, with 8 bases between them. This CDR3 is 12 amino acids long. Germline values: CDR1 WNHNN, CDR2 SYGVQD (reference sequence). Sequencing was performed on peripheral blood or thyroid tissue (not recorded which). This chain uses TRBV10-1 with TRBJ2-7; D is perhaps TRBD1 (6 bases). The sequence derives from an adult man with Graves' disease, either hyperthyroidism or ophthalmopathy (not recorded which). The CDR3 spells CASSEGTCEQYF. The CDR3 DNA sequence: TGCGCCAGCAGTGAGGGGACATGCGAGCAGTACTTC.